This is a list of T cell receptor beta chains from one sample in a study of CD8+CD57+ T cells in acquired aplastic anemia. TCRdb re-called the reads with MiXCR, one entry per CDR3 protein. The table shows 450,000 to 550,000 distinct CDR3 sequences, with around a third occurring only once. Sample: sorted CD4+, CD8+, or CD8+CD57+ T cells (not recorded which) from PBMCs. The receptors shown here come from a human donor with aplastic anemia. Each CDR3 is given with its conserved first and last residue. A D gene is named only where the DNA matches it firmly. Clone size appears in some rows only: once, few, many, or a class for an expanded clone.

size: few; J: TRBJ1-2; D: TRBD1; V: TRBV19; CDR3: CASTPGQGGHGYTF; DNA: TGTGCCAGTACTCCGGGACAGGGGGGGCATGGCTACACCTTC
size: many; J: TRBJ1-3; D: NA; V: TRBV24-1; CDR3: CATSDLGPYSGNTIYF; DNA: TGTGCCACCAGTGATTTAGGGCCGTACTCTGGAAACACCATATATTTT
size: NA; J: TRBJ2-1; D: NA; V: TRBV7-9; CDR3: CASSSLGSEQFF; DNA: TGTGCCAGCAGCTCCTTGGGAAGCGAGCAGTTCTTC
size: few; J: TRBJ1-2; D: NA; V: TRBV9; CDR3: CASSNKNYGYTF; DNA: TGTGCCAGCAGCAATAAAAACTATGGCTACACCTTC
size: many; J: TRBJ2-2; D: TRBD2; V: TRBV24-1; CDR3: CATSRTSGTNTGELFF; DNA: TGTGCCACCAGTAGGACTAGCGGTACGAACACCGGGGAGCTGTTTTTT
size: NA; J: TRBJ2-3; D: NA; V: TRBV7-8; CDR3: CASSLPTIAKTTDTQYF; DNA: TGTGCCAGCAGCTTACCGACTATCGCTAAAACCACAGATACGCAGTATTTT
size: few; J: TRBJ1-1; D: NA; V: TRBV7-9; CDR3: CASSLTELNTEAFF; DNA: TGTGCCAGCAGCTTAACAGAGTTGAACACTGAAGCTTTCTTT
size: many; J: TRBJ1-2; D: NA; V: TRBV6-1; CDR3: CASSRDGMGTDTF; DNA: TGTGCCAGCAGTCGCGACGGTATGGGCACGGACACCTTC
size: few; J: TRBJ1-1; D: NA; V: TRBV7-9; CDR3: CASSRRFGYTDGTEAFF; DNA: TGTGCCAGCAGCCGCCGATTCGGTTACACCGATGGCACTGAAGCTTTCTTT
size: few; J: TRBJ2-2; D: NA; V: TRBV5-1; CDR3: CASSVDRRGGELFF; DNA: TGCGCCAGCAGCGTGGACAGGCGGGGCGGGGAGCTGTTTTTT
size: many; J: TRBJ2-3; D: NA; V: TRBV15; CDR3: CATSRDVGPPGDTQYF; DNA: TGTGCCACCAGCAGAGATGTGGGGCCTCCAGGGGATACGCAGTATTTT